This T cell receptor (beta chain) was sequenced in a study of cytomegalovirus exposure and HLA in healthy donors (dated by TCRdb to the late 2010s). At the level of the whole study: A later analysis indicated that the 120 or so validation repertoires were generated on the platform also employed for the 700 or so repertoires of the first cohort. To predict cytomegalovirus infection status, the study brought together high-throughput TCR immunosequencing, statistical association of individual TCRs with disease status, and machine learning. Besides the first cohort of 550 to 750 subjects, a separate validation cohort made up of 120 different subjects was used. The study aimed to test whether cataloging public T cell receptors could reveal signatures of past pathogen exposure. Here is what the overall study found, with its caveats: The authors suggested that the approach could potentially be extended to other disease states and immunological phenotypes. Most TCR sequences were seen in very few donors, while some public TCRs were found in many individuals. A later analysis lacked HLA typing for the validation cohort, so it scored co-occurrence in that cohort across all 110 or so repertoires. In a later analysis, TCRs clustered in the first cohort were found to also tend to co-occur in the 120 or so validation repertoires, with about 93% of cluster scores above 0. A total of 150 to 200 TCR beta chains were listed by the study as associated with cytomegalovirus. In both the original and validation cohorts, the classifier was reported to diagnose cytomegalovirus status with high specificity and sensitivity. In vitro tests confirmed that a few of the cytomegalovirus-associated TCR beta chains recognize cytomegalovirus antigens.

Trimming leaves V shorter by 5 bases and J shorter by 6 bases, with the junction holding 5 bases beyond the gene matches. In the germline V gene, CDR1 corresponds to MDHEN and CDR2 to SYDVKM. CDR3 length: 13 amino acids, cysteine to phenylalanine. The read is trimmed to its CDR3 DNA, 39 bases read in frame from base 1. Receptors were amplified or captured by the immunoSEQ multiplex PCR assay. The study's processing was this. To diagnose cytomegalovirus status from the catalog of TCR beta chain sequences, a statistical classification framework was built. Entries here come from immuneACCESS through TCRdb and include only in-frame sequences with V and J called. Some clones fail to appear in such tables; in the studies checked, an unresolved V gene covers under half of the shortfall, and the cause of the remainder is unknown. The V and J calls and the clone size are those of that table, but D and trimming were determined from the DNA. This sample gives approximately 150,000 clones in total; about nine tenths of them show up just once. 4.5% of the sample goes to the ten largest clones.

The donors belonged to the validation cohort of over a hundred subjects, which was separate from the approximately 700-subject first cohort. In its sample, this clone was seen once. The clone's antigen remains unknown. No much larger clone exists at a distance of one base, and base qualities are not known. The chain links TRBV28 with TRBJ2-3; TRBD2 lines up with 7 middle nucleotides. The sequencing sample was made of PBMCs. This receptor was obtained from a man in his late teens or twenties in good health and CMV-seropositive. Here is the DNA: TGTGCCAGCAGTCCGGGGGGTCGTGATACGCAGTATTTT. Translation gives CASSPGGRDTQYF.